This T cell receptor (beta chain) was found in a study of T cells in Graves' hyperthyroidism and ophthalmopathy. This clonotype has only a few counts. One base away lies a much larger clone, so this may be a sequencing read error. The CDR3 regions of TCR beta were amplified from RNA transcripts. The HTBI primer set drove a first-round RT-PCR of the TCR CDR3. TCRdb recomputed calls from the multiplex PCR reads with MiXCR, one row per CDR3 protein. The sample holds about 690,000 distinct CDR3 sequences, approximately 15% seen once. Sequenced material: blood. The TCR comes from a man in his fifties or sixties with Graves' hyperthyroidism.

The CDR3 DNA follows: TGTGCCAGCAGCTTAAGGGCTGAAGCTTTCTTT. This translates into CASSLRAEAFF. The chain has TRBV5-6 and TRBJ1-1; D ambiguous. CDR3 length: 11 residues. V gave up 2 bases and J gave up 6 bases, with 5 bases separating them. From germline, CDR1 is SGHDT and CDR2 YYEEEE.